Listed below are T cell receptor beta chains from one sample, sequenced in a study of OX40 agonist ivuxolimab in advanced cancers. The protocol was immunoSEQ multiplex PCR, while the TCRdb copy is restricted to in-frame clones and leaves out a portion. The sample carries around 74,000 clones, approximately 89% recorded once. Sequencing used CD4+ or CD8+ T cells sorted from blood, obtained in a trial of the OX40 agonist ivuxolimab. Receptors originate from an adult with an advanced solid tumor such as melanoma, head and neck, liver or kidney cancer. Both conserved end residues are trimmed from each CDR3.

TRBV6-4 | ASSEGSGRRRF
TRBV5-1 | ASSTSGPNGLEQY
TRBV27 | ASWDRLNEKLF
TRBV29-1 | SVQPRMNTEAF
TRBV4-2 | ASSMAGGDQPQH
TRBV5-1 | ASRPLPGSGGYT
TRBV5-1 | ASSQGRTSSGNTIY
TRBV5-4 | ASSLKGGYGYT
TRBV5-1 | ASSLETRRQGPYSNQPQH
TRBV2 | ASTLALYEQY
TRBV5-8 | ASSADSGSSFSGNTIY
TRBV10-3 | AISESDRGANYGYT
TRBV5-1 | ASSLETGVVRAGELF
TRBV5-8 | ASSLGGGPAENIQY
TRBV5-1 | ASSLAVGQGFSGANVLT
TRBV14 | ASSQEARTEAF
TRBV6-5 | ASSYSGGVGQPQH
TRBV5-4 | ASSSRTGDYGYT
TRBV7-8 | ASSLARVAYEQY
TRBV7-8 | ASRPRGLSTGELF
TRBV2 | ASSERQGGETQY
TRBV5-5 | ASSFFIQGGSREQF